This T cell receptor beta chain was retrieved from a study of CD8 T cells in Susac syndrome. Roughly 0.45 to 1 ug RNA was reverse transcribed with random hexamers. TCRdb re-called the immunoSEQ multiplex PCR reads through MiXCR, storing one row per CDR3 protein. The sample records about 70,000 distinct CDR3 sequences, about 95% being singletons. Healthy donors acted as controls, with matching for age and sex. The CD8+ and CD4+ T cells were negatively isolated, with the TEMRA cells enriched by FACS. The CDR3 is 14 residues long. Per the germline V gene, CDR1 is MGHRA and CDR2 is YSYEKL. V shed 2 bases, J shed 6 bases, and the junction held 5 bases outside the gene matches. This clonotype was observed a single time.

This chain connects TRBV4-1 to TRBJ2-7; 9 bases map to TRBD1. The sample taken for sequencing was CD8+ T cells from PBMCs. The clonotype originates from a human donor in good health. The chain's CDR3 is CASSQPGQGGEQYF. In nucleotides, the CDR3 is TGCGCCAGCAGCCAACCGGGACAGGGCGGCGAGCAGTACTTC.